This T cell receptor (beta chain) stems from a study of cytomegalovirus exposure and HLA in healthy donors (dated by TCRdb to about 2017). Regarding the complete study: An earlier analysis of roughly 570 of the donors reported approximately 280 Gb of sequence data and 100 million to 120 million unique TCR beta sequences obtained from approximately 180 million T cells. An early release covering some 640 HLA-typed donors comprised roughly 300 gigabases of sequencing data and roughly 85 million unique TCR sequences. Of the approximately 400 genotyped donors, approximately 81% were placed in the genetic ancestry cluster associated with self-reported Caucasian donors. The study was designed to test whether signatures of past pathogen exposure could be identified by cataloging public T cell receptors. The study profiled the T cell repertoires of 500 to 800 subjects by immunosequencing and related them to cytomegalovirus serostatus. A separate validation cohort of 100 to 150 different subjects was used in addition to the roughly 620-subject first cohort. The study combined high-throughput TCR immunosequencing, statistical association of individual TCRs with disease status, and machine learning to predict cytomegalovirus infection status. To study patterns of TCR occurrence, a later analysis re-analyzed previously published TCR beta repertoires from around 660 donors and added high-resolution HLA genotyping. In the later analysis, no new phenotypic data were used to find candidate immune exposures; instead, reliance was placed on TCR beta sequences and their occurrence across donors. An earlier analysis of around 580 of the donors used high-throughput TCR beta sequencing to judge whether each TCR beta V gene segment behaved as functional or pseudogenic. Donor age, sex, ethnicity and CMV serostatus were compiled alongside the repertoire data. A later genetic analysis used genome-wide SNP genotypes for about 65% of the roughly 700 donors, treating that subset as a discovery cohort. All discovery cohort repertoires had been generated using a single sequencing platform. Class I and class II HLA loci were covered by the typing at four-digit resolution. The number of typed donors differed by locus: about 620-630 for A, B, C, DRB1 and DQB1; 500 to 550 for DQA1; fewer than 610 for DPA1; and roughly 450 for DPB1. Roughly 5 DR-DQ haplotypes were handled as single units for association and clustering, since linkage in the cohort was strong. On average, 235,054 unique TCR beta nucleotide sequences were sequenced per donor among a few hundred genotyped donors of the cohort, with roughly 20% of those sequences being non-productive. The study at large found these results: According to a later analysis, most CMV-associated TCR beta chains appeared to be HLA-restricted, and the HLA associations seemed to be driven largely by CMV exposure. Some IMGT-functional V segments, including TRBV6-2 and TRBV6-3, could not be told apart with the 87-base-pair reads, so those segments were excluded. In a later genetic analysis, a missense DCLRE1C variant was associated with V-gene and J-gene trimming of TCR beta chains, and the association was replicated in an independent cohort. In a later analysis, HLA-associated TCR beta chains were found to be more clonally expanded and to have lower generation probabilities than equally common non-associated chains. Immune exposure information for the cohort was limited to CMV serostatus. In a later analysis, TCR association rates were found to vary across HLA loci, with the most associated TCRs seen for DRB1 alleles and the fewest for HLA-C alleles. A few of the identified cytomegalovirus-associated TCR beta chains were confirmed in vitro to be specific for cytomegalovirus antigens. Assigning TCR associations to individual alleles was difficult when HLA alleles, especially DR and DQ, strongly co-occurred. In this cohort, only TCR beta chains were sequenced, and detectable features were limited by the absence of alpha or paired-chain data. Presence/absence analyses assumed roughly uniform sequencing depth across donors, an assumption that may not hold. A further reported finding was that TCR beta sequences accurately predicted the HLA-A and HLA-B alleles for most subjects in the first cohort. Broadly in line with IMGT annotations, most TCR beta V segments showed up in productive rearrangements about 90% or about 30% of the time in an earlier analysis of under 700 of the donors. Because HLA typing was unavailable for some donors at each locus, only the typed subset was used in association tests. Most TCR sequences were seen in very few donors, while some public TCRs were found in many individuals. It was suggested by the authors that the approach could potentially be generalized to other disease states and immunological phenotypes. Because counts were too low, about 18 rarely observed V segments, including chromosome 9 orphons, were excluded from the earlier analysis of several hundred of the donors. A cluster of highly shared sequence variants was judged likely to represent a technical artifact of the sequencing pipeline. Linkage disequilibrium might explain the correlated functional status among segregating V segments, but an unknown experimental factor could not be excluded. The study gave a list of some 150 TCR beta chains associated with cytomegalovirus. A later genetic analysis reported fewer N-insertions in productive TCRs among donors in an Asian-associated ancestry cluster than the approximately 670-donor mean. A later analysis reported that several top co-occurrence clusters appeared linked to parvovirus B19, influenza, CMV and Epstein-Barr virus. The classifier was reported to diagnose cytomegalovirus status with high specificity and sensitivity in both the original cohort and the validation cohort. A later analysis associated around 16,000 TCR beta sequences with specific HLA alleles at a false discovery rate of 0.05.

Including the terminal cysteine and phenylalanine, the CDR3 comprises 15 residues. Just the 45-base CDR3 DNA is kept, in frame starting at base 1. Trimming removed 6 bases from V and 3 bases from J, leaving 14 bases between the germline ends. Via the germline V gene (reference sequence), CDR1 is MNHNY and CDR2 SVGAGI. On this clone itself: The antigen this receptor binds is unknown. It has no much larger one-base neighbor in the sample; base qualities were not kept.

The library came from the immunoSEQ multiplex PCR assay. The multiplex PCR relied on a mix of 60 forward primers for TCR Vbeta segments and 13 reverse primers for TCR Jbeta segments. Amplification of the CDR3 region of rearranged TCR beta genes was performed with a multiplex PCR assay on genomic DNA. The Illumina HiSeq System was used to sequence the amplified TCR beta libraries as 87-base-pair reads. The source study handled its data this way. In a later analysis, roughly 80 million unique TCR beta chains were counted across the 650 to 750 repertoires, and approximately 11 million of these chains were shared by at least two donors. Raw reads were error-corrected and collapsed into unique sequences by a nearest-neighbor algorithm in which closely related sequences were merged to remove PCR and sequencing errors. V, D and J gene segments were assigned by aligning CDR3 sequences to IMGT reference sequences. For a sequence to be retained, a match of at least six nucleotides was required to both a V gene segment and a J gene segment. A rearrangement was called productive if the CDR3 had no stop codons and remained in frame with V and J, and every other rearrangement was called non-productive. CDR3 was defined according to IMGT convention as the region running from the second conserved V-encoded cysteine to the conserved J-encoded phenylalanine. In an earlier analysis of 550 to 650 of the donors, sequences lacking an unambiguous match to a single V gene segment were excluded. An earlier analysis of fewer than 650 of the donors classified V segments as functional when productive rearrangements were above 56.7% and as segregating when the standard deviation between donors was above 5%. A statistical classification framework was built for diagnosing cytomegalovirus status from the catalog of TCR beta chain sequences. In a later analysis, TCR nucleotide sequences were compared against IMGT/GENE-DB human TR gene sequences so that V and J genes could be assigned. The TCRdist pipeline was used in a later analysis to assign CDR3 sequences and most-parsimonious VDJ recombination scenarios. In a later analysis, each TCR beta chain was defined by its CDR3 amino acid sequence together with its V-gene family, and reads lacking a unique V-gene family were excluded. A later analysis removed 500 to 600 highly shared, low-generation-probability nucleotide sequences to deal with suspected cross-contamination and a sequencing artifact. In a later analysis, a clonal expansion index was calculated for each public chain from normalized within-repertoire ranks of inferred template counts. A later analysis computed generation probabilities with a VDJ recombination model fitted to out-of-frame rearrangements, and checked the results against IGoR. A later analysis scored TCR-TCR, TCR-HLA and TCR-CMV co-occurrence with hypergeometric tests, applying a repertoire-size bias correction to TCR pairs. A later analysis estimated false discovery rates by permuting HLA or CMV assignments 20 times. In a later analysis, co-occurring TCRs were grouped using DBSCAN, with TCRdist sequence similarity added in when clustering inside HLA-allele-positive subsets. Repertoires with fewer than 30,000 or more than 120,000 public chains, plus five repertoires with anomalous nucleotide sharing, were excluded from co-occurrence clustering. TCRdb provides this immuneACCESS table in a form limited to in-frame rearrangements. Some clones are lacking; in checked studies, under half of them reflect an unresolved V gene, and why the rest are absent is not known. That table gives V, J and clone size, and the DNA gave D and trimming. A total of about 94,000 clones appear in this sample, 78% of them only once. The ten largest account for less than 0.95% of the sample.

The cohort comprised under 700 healthy bone marrow donors. At the time of sampling, every cohort member was nominally healthy, though immune exposures that went unrecorded were likely present. The donor tested CMV seronegative, placing the donor among the approximately 400 seronegative members of the cohort. Each donor provided a peripheral blood sample, and peripheral blood mononuclear cells were used for TCR beta sequencing. Genomic DNA was extracted from the blood cell samples with the Qiagen DNeasy Blood Extraction Kit. The chain links TRBV6-6 with TRBJ2-2; TRBD2 might be the D gene, on 6 matching bases. The sequence came from a woman in her fifties or sixties in good health and CMV-seronegative. The sample consisted of PBMCs. CDR3 protein: CASSRRRADTGELFF. The bases are TGTGCCAGCAGCCGGAGGAGGGCAGACACCGGGGAGCTGTTTTTT.